This T cell receptor (beta chain) was captured in a study of blood T cells in healthy people across ages. V lost 5 bases to trimming and J lost 11 bases, with 28 bases between them. Per the germline V gene, CDR1 is SGHRS and CDR2 is YFSETQ. This CDR3 contains 16 residues. Then a second PCR, running roughly 7 to 11 cycles, was carried out with a sample-barcoded 5' primer and a J-beta primer mix. In TCRdb, the 5' RACE reads were re-called with MiXCR into one record per CDR3 protein. The data show around 1,500,000 distinct CDR3 sequences, about 40% seen once. The specimen was blood. This receptor was obtained from a woman younger than 30 in good health. The gene calls are TRBV5-1 and TRBJ2-5, with a possible D match to TRBD2 (7 bases). In nucleotides, the CDR3 is TGCGCCAGCAGATTTCGTTGGGAGGGCCGGGACAATGAGCAGTACTTC. Its protein product is CASRFRWEGRDNEQYF.